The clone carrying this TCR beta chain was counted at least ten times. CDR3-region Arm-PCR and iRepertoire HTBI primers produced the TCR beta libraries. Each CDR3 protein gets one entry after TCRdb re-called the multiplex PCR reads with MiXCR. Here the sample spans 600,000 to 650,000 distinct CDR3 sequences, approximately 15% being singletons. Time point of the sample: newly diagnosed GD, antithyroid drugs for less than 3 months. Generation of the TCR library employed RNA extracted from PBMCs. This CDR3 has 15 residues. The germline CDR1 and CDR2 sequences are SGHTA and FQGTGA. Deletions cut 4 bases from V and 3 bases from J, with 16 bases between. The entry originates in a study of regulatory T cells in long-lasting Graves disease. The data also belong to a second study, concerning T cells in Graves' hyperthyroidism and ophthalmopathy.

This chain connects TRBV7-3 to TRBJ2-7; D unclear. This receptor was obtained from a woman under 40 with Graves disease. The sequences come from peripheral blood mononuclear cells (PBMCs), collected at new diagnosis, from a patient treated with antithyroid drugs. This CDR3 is CASSSRKEGIYEQYF. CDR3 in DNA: TGTGCCAGCAGCTCACGGAAGGAAGGAATCTACGAGCAGTACTTC.